Following are 10 T cell receptor beta chains from one sample sequenced in a study of regulatory T cells in long-lasting Graves disease. Time point here: persistent/refractory GD, antithyroid drugs over 5 years with positive TRAb. Following extraction of RNA from PBMCs, that RNA was used to make the TCR library. Assembly of TCR beta libraries relied on iRepertoire HTBI primers together with Arm-PCR of CDR3 regions. TCRdb processed the multiplex PCR reads anew with MiXCR; each CDR3 protein has one entry. Among about 400,000 distinct CDR3 sequences listed, less than 25% were seen once. The sample was peripheral blood mononuclear cells (PBMCs), taken when the disease was refractory, from a patient treated with antithyroid drugs. The source is a female donor with Graves disease.

There are a few counts of this clonotype. The V call is TRBV29-1, the J call TRBJ2-7; D might be TRBD2 (6 bases). The germline V gene has CDR1 SQVTM and CDR2 ANQGSEA. Trimming removed 6 bases from V and 9 bases from J, with 15 bases in between. This CDR3 comprises 11 residues. The chain's CDR3 is CSVLGGIGQYF. The DNA of the CDR3 is TGCAGCGTCCTGGGGGGTATTGGGCAGTACTTC.

This clonotype has just a few counts. The chain has TRBV7-2 and TRBJ1-1, with a possible D match to TRBD1 (6 bases). Germline lookup yields CDR1 SGHTA and CDR2 FQGNSA. The CDR3 spans 14 residues. V lost 5 bases, J lost 4 bases, and 14 bases lay in between. CDR3 protein: CASSLQGRGTEAFF. CDR3 coding DNA: TGTGCCAGCAGCCTTCAGGGGAGGGGCACTGAAGCTTTCTTT.

As for this clonotype: A much more abundant neighbour one base away suggests this may be a read error. The rearrangement uses TRBV27 and TRBJ2-6; TRBD1 matches 11 bases. The CDR3 length is 17 residues. CDR1 MNHEY and CDR2 SMNVEV come from the germline V gene (reference sequence). CDR3 in amino acids: CASSSGQGVAGASVLTF. CDR3 bases: TGTGCCAGCAGTTCGGGACAGGGGGTGGCTGGGGCCAGCGTCCTGACTTTC.

In its sample, this clonotype was seen a few times. The chain carries TRBV20-1 and TRBJ1-5; 9 bases match TRBD1. Trimming cost V 5 bases and J 3 bases; bases outside gene matches: 8. The CDR3 runs 15 residues. Germline V lookup: CDR1 DFQATT, CDR2 SNEGSKA (reference sequence). The CDR3 loop is CSAFSDRGYNQPQHF. CDR3 coding DNA: TGCAGTGCTTTTTCGGACAGGGGCTACAATCAGCCCCAGCATTTT.

Comments on this clonotype: The likely explanation is a read error, given a far larger clone one base away. V gene TRBV11-2 combines with J gene TRBJ2-7; unclear D gene. This CDR3 is 13 amino acids long. Germline values: CDR1 SGHAT, CDR2 FQNNGV. CDR3 region: CASGLGSSNEQYF. Written as DNA, the CDR3 is TGTGCCAGCGGCTTAGGGTCCAGTAACGAGCAGTACTTC.

This clonotype was recorded only once. This may come from a read error, since a much larger clone is one base off. The chain couples TRBV7-9 to TRBJ1-2, with D unclear. Trimming pared 1 base from V and 3 bases from J, leaving 12 bases between. The CDR3 covers 15 residues. Germline-derived CDR1 and CDR2 are SEHNR and FQNEAQ (reference sequence). This CDR3 reads CASSLDRDTDYGYTF. The CDR3 DNA is TGTGCCAGCAGCTTAGACCGCGACACTGACTATGGCTACACCTTC.

The chain has TRBV4-3 and TRBJ1-2, with D uncertain. Per the germline V gene, CDR1 is LGHNA and CDR2 is YSLEER. V gave up 0 bases and J gave up 10 bases, with 12 bases separating them. The CDR3 has 13 amino acids. The CDR3: CASSQDLRKDYTF. CDR3 bases: TGCGCCAGCAGCCAAGATTTGAGGAAGGACTACACCTTC.

This clonotype was counted many times. J is TRBJ1-2 and V is TRBV28, with D hard to call. The germline CDR1 and CDR2 sequences are MDHEN and SYDVKM. The CDR3 totals 13 residues. Trimming stripped 4 bases from V and 7 bases from J, with 13 bases between. The CDR3 DNA reads as TGTGCCAGCAGTTGGGTCGATGGCCCTGGCTACACCTTC. Protein sequence: CASSWVDGPGYTF.

The chain joins TRBV28 to TRBJ1-5; TRBD1 aligns across 9 bases. The V segment lost 1 base and the J segment 9 bases; nucleotides outside the gene matches: 13. This CDR3 is built from 17 residues. Germline lookup yields CDR1 MDHEN and CDR2 SYDVKM. This CDR3 is CASSLSGTGRWGSPQHF. The DNA for the CDR3 is TGTGCCAGCAGTTTATCTGGGACAGGGCGGTGGGGATCGCCCCAGCATTTT.

The chain carries TRBV4-2 and TRBJ2-1, with D possibly TRBD2 on 6 matching bases. CDR3 length: 15 residues. CDR1 and CDR2 (germline): LGHNA, YNFKEQ. Trimming shortened V by 4 bases and J by 6 bases, and 16 bases separated the two germline ends. CDR3 nucleotides: TGTGCCAGCAGCCTTGAGGGAGGCTCGGGCAATGAGCAGTTCTTC. This gives the protein CASSLEGGSGNEQFF.